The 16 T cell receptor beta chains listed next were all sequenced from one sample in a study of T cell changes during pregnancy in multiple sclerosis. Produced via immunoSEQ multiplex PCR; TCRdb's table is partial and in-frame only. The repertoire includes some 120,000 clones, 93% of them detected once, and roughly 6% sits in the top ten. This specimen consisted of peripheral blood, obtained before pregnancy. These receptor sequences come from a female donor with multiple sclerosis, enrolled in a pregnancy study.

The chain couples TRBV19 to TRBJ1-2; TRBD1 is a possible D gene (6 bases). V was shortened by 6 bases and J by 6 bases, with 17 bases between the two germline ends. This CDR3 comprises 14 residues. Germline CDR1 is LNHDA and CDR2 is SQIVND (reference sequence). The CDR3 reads CASRETGPLDGYTF. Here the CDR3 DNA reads TGTGCCAGTAGGGAGACAGGTCCCCTGGATGGCTACACCTTC.

The CDR3 sequence: CASSDMTGGWETQYF. The CDR3 DNA reads TGTGCCAGCAGTGACATGACGGGAGGATGGGAGACCCAGTACTTC. V is TRBV25-1 and J is TRBJ2-5; 7 bases line up with TRBD2. This CDR3 has 15 amino acids. With V trimmed by 3 bases and J by 5 bases, 9 bases remained unmatched. Germline CDR1 and CDR2: MGHDK and SYGVNS.

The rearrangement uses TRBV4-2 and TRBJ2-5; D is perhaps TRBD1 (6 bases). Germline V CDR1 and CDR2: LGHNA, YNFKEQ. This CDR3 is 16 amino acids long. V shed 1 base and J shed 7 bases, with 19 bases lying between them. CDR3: CASSQARDTTEVTQYF. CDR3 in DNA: TGTGCCAGCAGCCAAGCCCGGGACACAACGGAGGTGACCCAGTACTTC.

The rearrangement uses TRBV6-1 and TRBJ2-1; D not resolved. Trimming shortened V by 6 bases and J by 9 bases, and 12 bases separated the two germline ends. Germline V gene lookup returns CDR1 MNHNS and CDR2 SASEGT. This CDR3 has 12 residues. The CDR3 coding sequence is TGTGCCAGCAGGTCGGTCGGTCGTGAGCAGTTCTTC. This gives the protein CASRSVGREQFF.

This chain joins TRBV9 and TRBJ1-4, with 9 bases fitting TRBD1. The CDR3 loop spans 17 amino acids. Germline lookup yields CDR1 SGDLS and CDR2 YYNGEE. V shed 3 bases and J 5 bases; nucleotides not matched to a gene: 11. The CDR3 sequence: CASSAGTGTGINEKLFF. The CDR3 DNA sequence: TGTGCCAGCAGCGCTGGGACCGGGACAGGGATCAATGAAAAACTGTTTTTT.

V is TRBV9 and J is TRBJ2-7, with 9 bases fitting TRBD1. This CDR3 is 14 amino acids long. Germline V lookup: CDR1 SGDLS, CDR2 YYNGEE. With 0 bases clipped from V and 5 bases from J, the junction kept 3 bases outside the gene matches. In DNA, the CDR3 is TGTGCCAGCAGCGTAGGAGGGACAGGGAACGAGCAGTACTTC. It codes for CASSVGGTGNEQYF.

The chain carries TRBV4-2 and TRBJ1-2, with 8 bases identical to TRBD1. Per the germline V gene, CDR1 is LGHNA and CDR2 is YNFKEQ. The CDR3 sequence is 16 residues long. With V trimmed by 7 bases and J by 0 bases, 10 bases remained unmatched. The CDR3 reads CASNLGTGTSNYGYTF. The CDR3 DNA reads TGTGCCAGCAACCTCGGGACAGGAACCTCTAACTATGGCTACACCTTC.

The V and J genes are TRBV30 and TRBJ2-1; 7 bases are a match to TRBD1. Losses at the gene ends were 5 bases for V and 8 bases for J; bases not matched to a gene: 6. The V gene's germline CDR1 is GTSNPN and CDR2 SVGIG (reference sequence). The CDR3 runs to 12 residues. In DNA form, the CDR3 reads TGTGCCTGGGGCAGGGGGTTGGATGAGCAGTTCTTC. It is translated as CAWGRGLDEQFF.

The CDR3 sequence is CASSLDGGRDPRAFF. The CDR3 DNA reads as TGTGCCAGCAGCTTAGATGGTGGGCGAGACCCGAGAGCTTTCTTT. This sequence joins TRBV7-2 and TRBJ1-1, with D unclear. The CDR3 contains 15 residues. The V gene lost 1 base and the J gene lost 10 bases, with 19 bases spanning the gap. The germline CDR1 and CDR2 sequences are SGHTA and FQGNSA.

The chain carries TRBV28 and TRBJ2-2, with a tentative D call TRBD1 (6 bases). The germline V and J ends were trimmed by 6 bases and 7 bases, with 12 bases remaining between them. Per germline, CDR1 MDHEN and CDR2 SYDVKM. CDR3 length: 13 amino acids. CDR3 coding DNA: TGTGCCAGCAGGGATTACAGGGTCGGGGAGCTGTTTTTT. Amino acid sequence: CASRDYRVGELFF.

The CDR3 protein is CASSLVVFGSGAKNIQYF. CDR3 nucleotide sequence: TGTGCCAGCAGCTTGGTGGTTTTCGGGAGTGGGGCCAAAAACATTCAGTACTTC. This rearrangement joins TRBV5-6 to TRBJ2-4; possible D gene TRBD2, 6 bases. V was shortened by 0 bases and J by 1 base, with 17 bases between the two germline ends. CDR3 length: 18 residues. CDR1 SGHDT and CDR2 YYEEEE come from the germline V gene.

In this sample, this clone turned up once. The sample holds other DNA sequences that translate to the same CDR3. CDR3 protein: CASSHRDSNQPQHF. CDR3 DNA sequence: TGTGCCAGCAGTCACAGAGACAGTAATCAGCCCCAGCATTTT. The chain is built from TRBV27 and TRBJ1-5, with a possible D match to TRBD1 (5 bases). Trimming removed 5 bases from V and 4 bases from J, with 12 bases in between. The CDR3 has 14 residues. Germline CDR1 and CDR2: MNHEY and SMNVEV (reference sequence).

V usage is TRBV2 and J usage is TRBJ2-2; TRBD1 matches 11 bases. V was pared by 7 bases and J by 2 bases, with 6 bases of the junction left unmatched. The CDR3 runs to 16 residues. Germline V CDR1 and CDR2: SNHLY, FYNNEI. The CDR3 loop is CASTRTGGTNTGELFF. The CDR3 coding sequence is TGTGCCAGCACGAGGACAGGGGGCACAAACACCGGGGAGCTGTTTTTT.

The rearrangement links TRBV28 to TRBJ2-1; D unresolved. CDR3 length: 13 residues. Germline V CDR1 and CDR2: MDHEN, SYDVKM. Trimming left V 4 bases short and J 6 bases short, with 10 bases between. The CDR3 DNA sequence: TGTGCCAGCAGTTCCACAGTGGGCAATGAGCAGTTCTTC. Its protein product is CASSSTVGNEQFF.

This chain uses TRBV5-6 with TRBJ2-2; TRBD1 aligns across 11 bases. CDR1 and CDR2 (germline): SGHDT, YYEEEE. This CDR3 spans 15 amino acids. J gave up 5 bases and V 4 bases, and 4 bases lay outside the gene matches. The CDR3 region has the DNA TGTGCCAGCAGCCATGGGACAGGGGGAACCGGGGAGCTGTTTTTT. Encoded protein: CASSHGTGGTGELFF.

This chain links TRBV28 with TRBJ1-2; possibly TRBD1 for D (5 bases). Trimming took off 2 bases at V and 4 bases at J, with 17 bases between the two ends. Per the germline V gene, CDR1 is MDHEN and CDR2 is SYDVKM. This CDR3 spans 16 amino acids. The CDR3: CASSLPQVQEGYGYTF. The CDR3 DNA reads TGTGCCAGCAGTTTACCCCAAGTACAGGAGGGCTATGGCTACACCTTC.